This record covers a single T cell receptor (beta chain). The data are from a study of blood T cell repertoires in COVID-19. The repertoire was sequenced with immunoSEQ multiplex PCR; TCRdb's copy has only in-frame clones and lacks some. The data hold around 300,000 clones, with about nine tenths observed a single time. The sequence was collected from a young man with active or convalescent COVID-19. Input material: peripheral blood.

CDR3 protein: CASIRRYSNQPQHF. The CDR3 bases are TGTGCCAGCATACGGAGATATAGCAATCAGCCCCAGCATTTT. This chain uses TRBV6-5 with TRBJ1-5; no clear D gene. The CDR3 extends over 14 amino acids. The germline V and J ends were trimmed by 7 bases and 0 bases, with 10 bases remaining between them. Germline loops: CDR1 MNHEY, CDR2 SVGAGI.